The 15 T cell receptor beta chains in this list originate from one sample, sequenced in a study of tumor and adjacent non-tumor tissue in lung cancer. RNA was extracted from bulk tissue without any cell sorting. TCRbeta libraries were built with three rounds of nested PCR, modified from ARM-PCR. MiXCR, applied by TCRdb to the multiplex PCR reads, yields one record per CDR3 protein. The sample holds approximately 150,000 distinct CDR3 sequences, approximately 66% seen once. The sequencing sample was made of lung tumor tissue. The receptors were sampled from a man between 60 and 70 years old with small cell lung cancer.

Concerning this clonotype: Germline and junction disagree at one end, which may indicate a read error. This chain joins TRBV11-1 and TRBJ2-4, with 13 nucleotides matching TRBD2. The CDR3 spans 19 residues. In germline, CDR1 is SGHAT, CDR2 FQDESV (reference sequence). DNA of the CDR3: TGTGCGAGCAACCGCTTCCCGGGACTAGCGGGACTAGCCAAAAACATTCAGTACTTC. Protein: CASNRFPGLAGLAKNIQYF.

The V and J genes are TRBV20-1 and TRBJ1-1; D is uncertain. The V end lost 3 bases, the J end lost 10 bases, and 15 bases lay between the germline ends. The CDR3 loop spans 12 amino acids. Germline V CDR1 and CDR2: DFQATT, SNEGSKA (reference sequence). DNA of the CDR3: TGCAGTGCTAGGAGTCGAGGAACCGGAGCTTTCTTT. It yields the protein CSARSRGTGAFF.

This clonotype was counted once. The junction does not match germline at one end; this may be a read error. The CDR3 protein is CASILPLDLDRNVQFF. The CDR3 nucleotides are TGTGCCAGCATCCTCCCCCTAGACTTGGACAGGAATGTGCAGTTCTTC. The gene calls are TRBV6-6 and TRBJ2-1, with 7 nucleotides matching TRBD1. The germline V gene has CDR1 MNHNY and CDR2 SVGAGI (reference sequence). There are 16 residues in the CDR3.

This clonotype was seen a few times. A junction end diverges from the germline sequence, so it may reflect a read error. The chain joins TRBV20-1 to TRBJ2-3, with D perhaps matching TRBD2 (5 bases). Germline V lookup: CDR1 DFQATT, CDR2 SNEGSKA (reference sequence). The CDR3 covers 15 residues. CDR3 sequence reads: CTARGASRNTDTQYF. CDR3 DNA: TGCACTGCTAGAGGAGCTAGCCGGAACACAGATACGCAGTATTTT.

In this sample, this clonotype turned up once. The CDR3 DNA reads as TGCAGTGCTCCCCTCATCAGCGGGAGGGCCGGGATCCAGTACTTC. This codes for CSAPLISGRAGIQYF. The V call is TRBV20-1, the J call TRBJ2-5; 10 bases are a match to TRBD2. Germline V gene lookup returns CDR1 DFQATT and CDR2 SNEGSKA (reference sequence). The CDR3 sequence is 15 residues long. The V segment lost 5 bases and the J segment 10 bases; nucleotides outside the gene matches: 16.

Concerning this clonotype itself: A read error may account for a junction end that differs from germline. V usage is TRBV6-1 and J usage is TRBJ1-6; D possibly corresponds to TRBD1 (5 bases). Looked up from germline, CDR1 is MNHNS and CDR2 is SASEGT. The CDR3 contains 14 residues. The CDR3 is CASSVEGPWSLLHF. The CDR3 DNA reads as TGTGCCAGCAGTGTGGAGGGGCCTTGGTCACTCCTCCACTTT.

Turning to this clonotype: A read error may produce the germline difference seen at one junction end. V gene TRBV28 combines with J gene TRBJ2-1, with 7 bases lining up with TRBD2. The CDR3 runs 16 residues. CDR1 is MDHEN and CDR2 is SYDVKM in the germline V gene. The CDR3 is CARRPSGANAGNEQFF. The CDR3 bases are TGTGCCAGAAGACCGAGCGGGGCCAACGCGGGGAATGAACAGTTCTTC.

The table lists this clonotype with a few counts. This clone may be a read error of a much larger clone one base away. This CDR3 is CSARAGEAKGGEQFF. CDR3 in DNA: TGCAGTGCTAGAGCTGGGGAAGCTAAGGGTGGTGAGCAGTTCTTC. The chain links TRBV20-1 to TRBJ2-1, with unresolved D. Germline V gives CDR1 DFQATT, CDR2 SNEGSKA (reference sequence). V shed 1 base and J shed 9 bases, with 19 bases lying between them. CDR3 size: 15 residues.

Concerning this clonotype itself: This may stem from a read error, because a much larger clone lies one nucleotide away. The CDR3 protein is CACSGSLAYEQYV. The CDR3 coding sequence is TGTGCCTGCAGTGGGAGCCTGGCCTACGAGCAGTACGTC. V usage is TRBV6-1 and J usage is TRBJ2-7; maybe TRBD2 (5 bases). This CDR3 has 13 amino acids. Germline V gives CDR1 MNHNS, CDR2 SASEGT.

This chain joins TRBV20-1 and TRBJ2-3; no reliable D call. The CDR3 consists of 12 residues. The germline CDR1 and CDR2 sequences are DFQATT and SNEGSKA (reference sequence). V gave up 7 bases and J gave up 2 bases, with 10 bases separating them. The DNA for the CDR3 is TGCAGTGTTAGCATGGCCACAGATACGCAGTATTTT. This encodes CSVSMATDTQYF.

The CDR3 is CSAPSALSPDGNNEQFF. In nucleotides, the CDR3 is TGCAGTGCACCTTCCGCGTTGTCCCCCGACGGGAACAATGAGCAGTTCTTC. This chain joins TRBV20-1 and TRBJ2-1, with D maybe TRBD2 (5 bases). This CDR3 spans 17 amino acids. The V end was cut by 6 bases, the J end by 5 bases, with 26 bases between. Germline CDR1 DFQATT, CDR2 SNEGSKA (reference sequence).

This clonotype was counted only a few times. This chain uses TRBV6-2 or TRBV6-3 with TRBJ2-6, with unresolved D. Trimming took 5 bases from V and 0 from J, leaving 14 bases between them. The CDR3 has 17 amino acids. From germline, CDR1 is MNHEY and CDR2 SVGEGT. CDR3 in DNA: TGTGCCAGCAGTAGAGCTAGGATACTCTCTGGGGCCAACGTCCTGACTTTC. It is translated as CASSRARILSGANVLTF.

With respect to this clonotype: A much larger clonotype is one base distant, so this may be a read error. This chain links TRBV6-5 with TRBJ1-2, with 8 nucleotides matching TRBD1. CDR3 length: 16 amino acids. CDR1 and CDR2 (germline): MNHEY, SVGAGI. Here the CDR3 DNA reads TGTGTCAGCAGTTACAGAACCCCGACAGGGGATTACGGCTACACCTTC. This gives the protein CVSSYRTPTGDYGYTF.

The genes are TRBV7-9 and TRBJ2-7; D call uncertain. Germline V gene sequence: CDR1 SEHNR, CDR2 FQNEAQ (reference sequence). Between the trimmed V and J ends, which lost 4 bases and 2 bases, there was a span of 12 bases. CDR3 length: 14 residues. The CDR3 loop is CASSSCGLPYEQYF. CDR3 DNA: TGTGCCAGCAGCTCCTGTGGTCTACCCTACGAGCAGTACTTC.

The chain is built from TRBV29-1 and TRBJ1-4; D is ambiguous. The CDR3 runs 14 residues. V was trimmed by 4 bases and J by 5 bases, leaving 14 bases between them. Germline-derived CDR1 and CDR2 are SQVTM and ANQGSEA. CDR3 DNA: TGCAGCGTTGGTGTGGGCCTGGTGAATGAAAAACTGTTTTTT. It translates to CSVGVGLVNEKLFF.